Below, 31 T cell receptor beta chains from the same sample are listed, as sequenced in a study of blood T cell repertoires in COVID-19. This table comes from immunoSEQ multiplex PCR, and its TCRdb copy is limited to in-frame clones, with some not included. Among 200,000 to 300,000 clones listed, 80% to 95% were seen once. Material for sequencing was peripheral blood. These receptors came from a person aged 18 to 30 with COVID-19, enrolled during active disease.

This clone came up a few times. The chain recombines TRBV6-5 with TRBJ2-5; D is perhaps TRBD2 (5 bases). CDR3 size: 14 residues. V lost 7 bases to trimming and J lost 1 base, with 13 bases between them. Looked up from germline, CDR1 is MNHEY and CDR2 is SVGAGI. CDR3 bases: TGTGCCAGCACGATACTAGAGCCCCAAGAGACCCAGTACTTC. Protein product: CASTILEPQETQYF.

CDR3 in DNA: TGTGCCAGTAGTATTCTTCAGGCTGAAGCTTTCTTT. Translation gives CASSILQAEAFF. The chain joins TRBV19 to TRBJ1-1; D uncertain. V lost 3 bases and J lost 6, with 8 bases in between. Germline V gene sequence: CDR1 LNHDA, CDR2 SQIVND (reference sequence). The CDR3 totals 12 residues.

This clone has just one count. The rearrangement joins TRBV9 to TRBJ2-5, with D possibly matching TRBD2 (5 bases). Trimming took off 2 bases at V and 5 bases at J, with 10 bases between the two ends. This CDR3 contains 13 residues. Per the germline V gene, CDR1 is SGDLS and CDR2 is YYNGEE. This CDR3 reads CASSVRDEETQYF. The CDR3 DNA is TGTGCCAGCAGCGTTCGGGATGAGGAGACCCAGTACTTC.

CDR3 protein: CASSLNSGTNNEQFF. The DNA for the CDR3 is TGTGCCAGCAGCCTAAATAGCGGAACTAACAATGAGCAGTTCTTC. The chain has TRBV7-3 and TRBJ2-1, with D perhaps matching TRBD2 (6 bases). CDR1 is SGHTA and CDR2 is FQGTGA in the germline V gene. The V end was cut by 5 bases, the J end by 5 bases, with 16 bases between. The length of the CDR3 is 15 residues.

The gene calls are TRBV3-1 (or the pseudogene TRBV3-2) and TRBJ2-5; D is possibly TRBD2 (6 bases). Germline V gene data show CDR1 as LGHDT and CDR2 as YNNKEL (reference sequence). V lost 2 bases, J lost 5 bases, and 12 bases lay in between. The CDR3 has 14 amino acids. CDR3: CASSQPAGGETQYF. The CDR3 DNA sequence: TGTGCCAGCAGCCAACCAGCGGGCGGCGAGACCCAGTACTTC.

The CDR3 region has the DNA TGTGCCAGCAGCCAGGGACAGGGTGGCCGTTATGGCTACACCTTC. Translation: CASSQGQGGRYGYTF. V usage is TRBV7-2 and J usage is TRBJ1-2; 9 bases fit TRBD1. The CDR3 has 15 residues. The germline V gene encodes CDR1 SGHTA and CDR2 FQGNSA. The junction had 9 bases not matched to a gene; V was cut back by 5 bases and J by 5 bases.

CDR3 nucleotide sequence: TGCAGCGTTGAGGAGGGAATAACCTTC. Translation: CSVEEGITF. The V gene is TRBV29-1, the J gene TRBJ1-2; unclear D gene. This CDR3 spans 9 amino acids. Trimming pared 3 bases from V and 14 bases from J, leaving 10 bases between. The V gene's germline CDR1 is SQVTM and CDR2 ANQGSEA.

V and J are TRBV19 and TRBJ2-3, with 7 bases lining up with TRBD2. Trimming cost V 6 bases and J 2 bases; bases outside gene matches: 5. Germline V gives CDR1 LNHDA, CDR2 SQIVND (reference sequence). The CDR3 runs 14 residues. The CDR3 protein is CASSSGIITDTQYF. CDR3 DNA: TGTGCCAGTAGCAGCGGGATCATCACAGATACGCAGTATTTT.

V is TRBV27 and J is TRBJ2-7, with D possibly being TRBD2 (5 bases). Germline V gives CDR1 MNHEY, CDR2 SMNVEV (reference sequence). The V and J ends lost 3 bases and 0 bases respectively, with 24 bases between them. This CDR3 spans 19 amino acids. In DNA, the CDR3 is TGTGCCAGCAGTTTCGCACCCCAGAGTGCGCGGGCATTCTCCTACGAGCAGTACTTC. This codes for CASSFAPQSARAFSYEQYF.

A note on this clone: At the DNA level, this CDR3 is encoded by other sequences in the same sample as well. The rearrangement joins TRBV29-1 to TRBJ1-1; 7 bases fit TRBD1. Germline V gene sequence: CDR1 SQVTM, CDR2 ANQGSEA. With 5 bases clipped from V and 3 bases from J, the junction kept 0 bases outside the gene matches. The CDR3 totals 11 residues. CDR3: CSVQGDTEAFF. The CDR3 region has the DNA TGCAGCGTTCAGGGGGACACTGAAGCTTTCTTT.

This clone was seen once. This CDR3 reads CATSHGGPSNQPQHF. CDR3 sequence (DNA): TGTGCCACCAGTCATGGCGGGCCAAGCAATCAGCCCCAGCATTTT. The chain links TRBV24-1 to TRBJ1-5, with D uncertain. The CDR3 covers 15 residues. V was clipped by 6 bases and J by 1 base, with 12 bases between them. Germline V gene data show CDR1 as KGHDR and CDR2 as SFDVKD.

The chain recombines TRBV27 with TRBJ2-5; TRBD1 might be the D (5 bases). Trimming removed 2 bases from V and 4 bases from J, with 17 bases in between. This CDR3 is built from 16 residues. Germline V gene sequence: CDR1 MNHEY, CDR2 SMNVEV (reference sequence). CDR3 DNA: TGTGCCAGCAGTTTAGACAGCCACACCCCCCCAGAGACCCAGTACTTC. Protein: CASSLDSHTPPETQYF.

The gene calls are TRBV11-2 and TRBJ1-6; 8 nucleotides align to TRBD1. Germline CDR1 and CDR2: SGHAT and FQNNGV. The CDR3 loop spans 18 amino acids. V was pared by 5 bases and J by 13 bases, with 22 bases of the junction left unmatched. CDR3 sequence: CASSRVRSGGDRSKPLHF. CDR3 nucleotides: TGTGCCAGCAGCCGTGTGCGAAGTGGGGGGGACAGGTCAAAGCCCCTCCACTTT.

This chain links TRBV6-5 with TRBJ2-6; D remains unclear. Germline CDR1 reads MNHEY; CDR2 reads SVGAGI. V was clipped by 0 bases and J by 0 bases, with 6 bases between them. CDR3 length: 16 residues. The CDR3 protein is CASSYSRSSGANVLTF. CDR3 DNA: TGTGCCAGCAGTTACTCGCGGAGCTCTGGGGCCAACGTCCTGACTTTC.

This chain connects TRBV27 to TRBJ2-7, with 9 positions matching TRBD1. Germline assignment: CDR1 MNHEY and CDR2 SMNVEV (reference sequence). Trimming took 6 bases from V and 4 from J; bases not matched to a gene: 7. The CDR3 sequence is 14 residues long. The CDR3 is CASRPTGGTYEQYF. The CDR3 DNA is TGTGCCAGCAGGCCCACAGGGGGCACGTACGAGCAGTACTTC.

The CDR3 spells CASSLLGVADRDYEQYF. The CDR3 DNA reads as TGTGCCAGCAGTCTTTTGGGAGTGGCCGACCGCGACTACGAGCAGTACTTC. V is TRBV28 and J is TRBJ2-7; TRBD2 might be the D (5 bases). The CDR3 loop spans 17 amino acids. V was cut by 5 bases and J by 3 bases, with 23 bases left in between. In germline, CDR1 is MDHEN, CDR2 SYDVKM.

This chain uses TRBV30 with TRBJ2-5; D not certain. The CDR3 has 14 amino acids. The V end lost 2 bases, the J end lost 1 base, and 11 bases lay between the germline ends. The germline V gene has CDR1 GTSNPN and CDR2 SVGIG (reference sequence). The CDR3 sequence: CAWSSNSPQETQYF. In nucleotides, the CDR3 is TGTGCCTGGAGTAGTAACAGCCCCCAAGAGACCCAGTACTTC.

The chain carries TRBV4-3 and TRBJ2-5; TRBD1 is a possible D gene (7 bases). The CDR3 spans 19 residues. CDR1 is LGHNA and CDR2 is YSLEER in the germline V gene. V dropped 0 bases and J dropped 1 base, with 21 bases sitting between them. The DNA of the CDR3 is TGCGCCAGCAGCCAAGATAGGGGGGCAGGGACAGCCTTCCAAGAGACCCAGTACTTC. The encoded protein is CASSQDRGAGTAFQETQYF.

The chain recombines TRBV7-9 with TRBJ1-6, with D tentatively TRBD1 (5 bases). CDR3 length: 14 residues. V lost 3 bases to trimming and J lost 10 bases, with 13 bases between them. Per germline, CDR1 SEHNR and CDR2 FQNEAQ (reference sequence). The CDR3 bases are TGTGCCAGCAGCTTGCTTGCCAGGGAATCACCCCTCCACTTT. This translates into CASSLLARESPLHF. Drawing the rest from reference TRBV7-9 and TRBJ1-6, the complete variable domain is DTGVSQNPRHKITKRGQNVTFRCDPISEHNRLYWYRQTLGQGPEFLTYFQNEAQLEKSRLLSDRFSAERPKGSFSTLEIQRTEQGDSAMYLCASSLLARESPLHFGNGTRLTVT.

The rearrangement joins TRBV28 to TRBJ2-1; D is uncertain. Germline values: CDR1 MDHEN, CDR2 SYDVKM. The germline V and J ends were trimmed by 3 bases and 7 bases, with 7 bases remaining between them. The CDR3 contains 12 residues. The chain's CDR3 is CASSFIRNEQFF. CDR3 sequence (DNA): TGTGCCAGCAGTTTTATCAGAAATGAGCAGTTCTTC. Full variable domain (missing parts from reference TRBV28 and TRBJ2-1): DVKVTQSSRYLVKRTGEKVFLECVQDMDHENMFWYRQDPGLGLRLIYFSYDVKMKEKGDIPEGYSVSREKKERFSLILESASTNQTSMYLCASSFIRNEQFFGPGTRLTVL.

The chain is built from TRBV11-2 and TRBJ1-1; D is unresolved. The CDR3 runs to 15 residues. V was clipped by 5 bases and J by 4 bases, with 17 bases between them. Germline V gene lookup returns CDR1 SGHAT and CDR2 FQNNGV. The CDR3: CASSHDYTSLTEAFF. CDR3 nucleotide sequence: TGTGCCAGCAGCCATGACTACACGTCGCTCACTGAAGCTTTCTTT.

This sequence joins TRBV3-1 (or the pseudogene TRBV3-2) and TRBJ2-7; perhaps TRBD2 as D (6 bases). Germline lookup yields CDR1 LGHDT and CDR2 YNNKEL (reference sequence). The CDR3 is made up of 15 amino acids. V shed 4 bases and J shed 5 bases, with 18 bases lying between them. The CDR3 nucleotides read TGTGCCAGCAGCCCAACCGGGACTTTGTTAAACGAGCAGTACTTC. This sequence encodes CASSPTGTLLNEQYF.

The chain employs TRBV23-1 and TRBJ2-5; 12 bases match TRBD2. TRBV23-1 is known as an ORF, though its function is uncertain. Unmatched junction bases numbered 7, after V lost 0 bases and J lost 5 bases. The CDR3 consists of 17 residues. CDR3 sequence reads: CASSQSISTSGRETQYF. For the CDR3, the DNA is TGCGCCAGCAGTCAATCGATTTCTACTAGCGGGAGGGAGACCCAGTACTTC.

Worth noting for this clone: The same CDR3 is also encoded by other DNA sequences in this sample. The V gene is TRBV7-9, the J gene TRBJ2-1; D might be TRBD2 (6 bases). Between the trimmed V and J ends, which lost 0 bases and 2 bases, there was a span of 11 bases. Germline values: CDR1 SEHNR, CDR2 FQNEAQ (reference sequence). The CDR3 has 16 residues. CDR3 in amino acids: CASSLALAGTYNEQFF. Here the CDR3 DNA reads TGTGCCAGCAGCTTAGCGCTGGCGGGGACCTACAATGAGCAGTTCTTC.

This clone was seen a few times. The rearrangement uses TRBV27 and TRBJ1-6; TRBD1 matches at 9 bases. CDR3 length: 15 residues. Unmatched junction bases numbered 9, after V lost 6 bases and J lost 9 bases. Germline V gene data show CDR1 as MNHEY and CDR2 as SMNVEV (reference sequence). CDR3 sequence: CASSPPGQGSSPLHF. DNA for the CDR3: TGTGCCAGCAGCCCTCCGGGACAGGGATCTTCACCCCTCCACTTT.

This clone was counted a few times. The chain uses TRBV2 and TRBJ1-5; D is unresolved. The germline CDR1 and CDR2 sequences are SNHLY and FYNNEI. This CDR3 is built from 15 residues. V was trimmed by 4 bases and J by 4 bases, leaving 14 bases between them. In DNA form, the CDR3 reads TGTGCCAGCAGTGCTAATACGGGAAGGAATCAGCCCCAGCATTTT. It codes for CASSANTGRNQPQHF.

This rearrangement joins TRBV4-3 to TRBJ1-1; D might be TRBD1 (6 bases). This CDR3 contains 14 residues. The V end was cut by 0 bases, the J end by 4 bases, with 9 bases between. The germline V gene encodes CDR1 LGHNA and CDR2 YSLEER. The CDR3 loop is CASSQEGGGTEAFF. The CDR3, as DNA: TGCGCCAGCAGCCAAGAGGGAGGGGGCACTGAAGCTTTCTTT.

This rearrangement joins TRBV2 to TRBJ2-1; the D gene is possibly TRBD2 (6 bases). The V gene lost 4 bases and the J gene lost 0 bases, with 10 bases spanning the gap. The length of the CDR3 is 15 residues. Germline V gives CDR1 SNHLY, CDR2 FYNNEI. The CDR3 reads CASSGEDISYNEQFF. CDR3 coding DNA: TGTGCCAGCAGTGGGGAGGACATCTCCTACAATGAGCAGTTCTTC.

J is TRBJ2-3 and V is TRBV10-3; a weak D match, TRBD2 (5 bases). The CDR3 runs to 14 residues. Trimming took 8 bases from V and 2 from J, leaving 14 bases between them. Germline V CDR1 and CDR2: ENHRY, SYGVKD. CDR3 coding DNA: TGTGCCATCTCCTGGGCGGGCAACACAGATACGCAGTATTTT. It encodes CAISWAGNTDTQYF.

The J gene is TRBJ2-2, the V gene TRBV7-9, with 11 bases aligning to TRBD2. Germline assignment: CDR1 SEHNR and CDR2 FQNEAQ (reference sequence). Unmatched junction bases numbered 2, after V lost 5 bases and J lost 6 bases. This CDR3 contains 14 residues. For the CDR3, the DNA is TGTGCCAGCAGCCCGGGACTAGCGGCCGGGGAGCTGTTTTTT. Translating gives CASSPGLAAGELFF.

Details on this clone: Within the sample, other DNA sequences also encode this same CDR3. V and J are TRBV5-1 and TRBJ2-3; no reliable D call. Germline CDR1 reads SGHRS; CDR2 reads YFSETQ. The V and J ends lost 0 bases and 5 bases respectively, with 4 bases between them. The CDR3 contains 12 residues. The CDR3 loop reads CASSLAGDTQYF. The CDR3 DNA follows: TGCGCCAGCAGCTTGGCGGGAGATACGCAGTATTTT.